The 18 T cell receptor beta chains in this list originate from one sample, sequenced in a study of T cells in Graves' hyperthyroidism and ophthalmopathy. Regions amplified from RNA transcripts were the TCR beta CDR3 regions. TCR CDR3 regions were first amplified by RT-PCR with HTBI primers. TCRdb recomputed calls from the multiplex PCR reads with MiXCR, one row per CDR3 protein. The sample holds about 210,000 distinct CDR3 sequences, 17% seen once. Material: blood. These receptors were collected from a man in his fifties with Graves' hyperthyroidism.

This clonotype was observed a few times. The DNA of the CDR3 is TGTGCCAGCAGCTTATGGGGATCCGGCGGTGGAAACACCATATATTTT. Translating gives CASSLWGSGGGNTIYF. The rearrangement links TRBV13 to TRBJ1-3; no clear D. Trimming pared 2 bases from V and 3 bases from J, leaving 14 bases between. Germline-derived CDR1 and CDR2 are PRHDT and FYEKMQ (reference sequence). CDR3 length equals 16 residues.

In its sample, this clonotype was seen many times. The rearrangement uses TRBV3-1 and TRBJ2-2, with 7 nucleotides matching TRBD2. J was trimmed by 5 bases and V by 1 base; bases with no gene match: 1. CDR1 and CDR2 (germline): LGHDT, YNNKEL (reference sequence). The length of the CDR3 is 14 residues. The CDR3 reads CASSQGGGTGELFF. In DNA form, the CDR3 reads TGTGCCAGCAGCCAAGGCGGGGGAACCGGGGAGCTGTTTTTT.

This clonotype appeared many times. The CDR3 loop is CAISEGAGEQYF. The CDR3, as DNA: TGTGCCATCAGTGAGGGGGCGGGCGAGCAGTACTTC. The chain links TRBV10-3 to TRBJ2-7, with D possibly called TRBD1 or TRBD2 (5 bases each). Deletions cut 2 bases from V and 6 bases from J, with 8 bases between. CDR1 and CDR2 from the germline V gene are ENHRY and SYGVKD. This CDR3 region has 12 residues.

The table lists this clonotype with many counts. V usage is TRBV5-1 and J usage is TRBJ2-1; a weak D match, TRBD2 (6 bases). The CDR3 is 14 residues long. CDR1 and CDR2 (germline): SGHRS, YFSETQ. Trimming removed 9 bases at V and 5 bases at J, with 18 bases between. The CDR3 sequence: CANLEASADNEQFF. Written as DNA, the CDR3 is TGCGCCAATCTGGAGGCTAGCGCTGACAATGAGCAGTTCTTC.

This clonotype was counted a few times. The rearrangement links TRBV9 to TRBJ1-1; D remains unclear. Germline V gene sequence: CDR1 SGDLS, CDR2 YYNGEE. This CDR3 has 12 residues. V lost 4 bases and J 7 bases, leaving 11 bases between the germline ends. The CDR3 nucleotides are TGTGCCAGCAGCAAGATCGACGGTGAAGCTTTCTTT. This codes for CASSKIDGEAFF.

The J gene is TRBJ1-3, the V gene TRBV7-2; unclear D gene. V was cut by 5 bases and J by 0 bases, with 14 bases left in between. The germline V gene encodes CDR1 SGHTA and CDR2 FQGNSA. This CDR3 comprises 16 residues. Here the CDR3 DNA reads TGTGCCAGCAGCCCGCAACCGGCAGACTCTGGAAACACCATATATTTT. This sequence encodes CASSPQPADSGNTIYF.

The table lists this clonotype with a few counts. V is TRBV20-1 and J is TRBJ2-5; D remains ambiguous. CDR1 and CDR2 from the germline V gene are DFQATT and SNEGSKA (reference sequence). The length of the CDR3 is 11 residues. V lost 3 bases and J 7 bases, leaving 9 bases between the germline ends. The DNA of the CDR3 is TGCAGTGCTAGCCTTGGCGCGACCCAGTACTTC. It translates to CSASLGATQYF.

At least ten counts were recorded for this clonotype. V gene TRBV7-9 combines with J gene TRBJ2-5, with 8 bases matching TRBD2. CDR1 and CDR2 from the germline V gene are SEHNR and FQNEAQ (reference sequence). The CDR3 extends over 15 amino acids. V lost 5 bases to trimming and J lost 5 bases; unmatched junction nucleotides: 10. This CDR3 is CASSASSGTGETQYF. Written as DNA, the CDR3 is TGTGCCAGCAGCGCAAGTAGCGGGACGGGCGAGACCCAGTACTTC.

This chain connects TRBV28 to TRBJ2-7, with a tentative D call TRBD1 (5 bases). CDR1 and CDR2 (germline): MDHEN, SYDVKM. V lost 2 bases and J lost 1, with 9 bases in between. The CDR3 is 14 amino acids. CDR3 DNA sequence: TGTGCCAGCAGTTTACAGGGCAGATCCTACGAGCAGTACTTC. Its protein product is CASSLQGRSYEQYF.

This chain joins TRBV20-1 and TRBJ2-7; D might be TRBD1 (6 bases). The V end was cut by 2 bases, the J end by 2 bases, with 10 bases between. Germline CDR1 reads DFQATT; CDR2 reads SNEGSKA (reference sequence). This CDR3 has 13 amino acids. CDR3 nucleotides: TGCAGTGCTAGACAGGGGCTCACCTACGAGCAGTACTTC. The encoded protein is CSARQGLTYEQYF.

This clonotype appeared a few times. The chain uses TRBV27 and TRBJ2-1; 8 positions agree with TRBD2. CDR3 length: 17 residues. The V gene's germline CDR1 is MNHEY and CDR2 SMNVEV (reference sequence). The J segment lost 9 bases and the V segment lost 2 bases, leaving 15 bases of the junction unmatched. CDR3 protein: CASSLGGTGATSGEQFF. The CDR3 DNA reads as TGTGCCAGCAGTTTAGGGGGGACGGGGGCAACTAGCGGTGAGCAGTTCTTC.

In its sample, this clonotype was seen a few times. This chain connects TRBV10-3 to TRBJ1-1; D remains unclear. The CDR3 is 11 amino acids. Germline V gives CDR1 ENHRY, CDR2 SYGVKD. Deletions cut 6 bases from V and 8 bases from J, with 10 bases between. This chain's CDR3 is CAISKGEEAFF. Written as DNA, the CDR3 is TGTGCCATCAGCAAGGGAGAAGAAGCTTTCTTT.

The chain combines TRBV20-1 with TRBJ2-7; 8 bases match TRBD2. CDR3 size: 15 residues. CDR1 is DFQATT, CDR2 SNEGSKA, per germline (reference sequence). Trimming removed 6 bases from V and 2 bases from J; junction bases left unmatched: 12. The DNA for the CDR3 is TGCAGTGCAAACCCCCCGACTAGCGTAACCTACGAGCAGTACTTC. The encoded protein is CSANPPTSVTYEQYF.

There are many counts of this clonotype. The rearrangement links TRBV12-3 or TRBV12-4 to TRBJ1-4; 8 bases line up with TRBD1. V gave up 5 bases and J gave up 7 bases; unmatched junction bases: 9. This CDR3 region has 15 residues. The CDR3 is CASSTGQGNREKLFF. The CDR3 DNA reads as TGTGCCAGCAGTACCGGACAGGGTAACCGTGAAAAACTGTTTTTT.

About this clonotype: Just one base apart from a much larger clone, this may be a read error. This is likely a read error, given that the CDR3 carries no conserved phenylalanine or tryptophan at its end. The V call is TRBV20-1, the J call TRBJ2-1; D is undetermined. Germline CDR1 DFQATT, CDR2 SNEGSKA (reference sequence). Trimming removed 2 bases from V and 0 bases from J, with 8 bases in between. The CDR3 sequence is 14 residues long. In DNA, the CDR3 is TGCAGTGCTAGAAGGCGGCGCTCCTACAATGAGCAGTTCCTC. Translation gives CSARRRRSYNEQFL.

This clonotype was detected a few times. V and J are TRBV6-2 or TRBV6-3 and TRBJ2-1; 9 bases are a match to TRBD2. With 4 bases clipped from V and 6 bases from J, the junction kept 4 bases outside the gene matches. This CDR3 spans 14 amino acids. Germline lookup yields CDR1 MNHEY and CDR2 SVGEGT. CDR3 sequence (DNA): TGTGCCAGCAGTTTAAGGACTAGCGCCAATGAGCAGTTCTTC. It encodes CASSLRTSANEQFF.

There are many counts of this clonotype. The CDR3 DNA sequence: TGTGCTAGTGGTTTGTTGGGTGGCGTCGGGTTCGGGGAGACCCAGTACTTC. This codes for CASGLLGGVGFGETQYF. The V call is TRBV12-5, the J call TRBJ2-5; no reliable D call. Germline V gives CDR1 LGHNT, CDR2 FRNRAP. The CDR3 loop spans 17 amino acids. The V gene lost 2 bases and the J gene lost 5 bases, with 21 bases spanning the gap.

This clonotype came up many times. V gene TRBV11-2 combines with J gene TRBJ2-7; 8 nucleotides match TRBD2. The CDR3 loop spans 17 amino acids. Germline V lookup: CDR1 SGHAT, CDR2 FQNNGV. Trimming took 6 bases from V and 8 from J; bases not matched to a gene: 21. The CDR3 sequence is CASRAQRETHPWGKQYF. Written as DNA, the CDR3 is TGTGCCAGCAGAGCTCAGCGGGAGACCCACCCCTGGGGAAAGCAGTACTTC. Full variable domain (missing parts from reference TRBV11-2 and TRBJ2-7): EAGVAQSPRYKIIEKRQSVAFWCNPISGHATLYWYQQILGQGPKLLIQFQNNGVVDDSQLPKDRFSAERLKGVDSTLKIQPAKLEDSAVYLCASRAQRETHPWGKQYFGPGTRLTVT.